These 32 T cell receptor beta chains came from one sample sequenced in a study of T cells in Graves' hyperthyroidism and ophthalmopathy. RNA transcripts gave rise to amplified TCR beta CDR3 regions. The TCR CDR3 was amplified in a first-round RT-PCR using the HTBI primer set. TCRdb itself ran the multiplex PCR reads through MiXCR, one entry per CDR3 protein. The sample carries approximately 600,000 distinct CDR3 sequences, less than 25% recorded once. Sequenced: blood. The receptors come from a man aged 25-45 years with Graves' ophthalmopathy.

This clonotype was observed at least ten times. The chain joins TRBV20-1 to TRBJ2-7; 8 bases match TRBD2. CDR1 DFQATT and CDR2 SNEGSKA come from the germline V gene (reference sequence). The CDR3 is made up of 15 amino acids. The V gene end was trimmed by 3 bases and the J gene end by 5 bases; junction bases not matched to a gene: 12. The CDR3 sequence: CSASHGSGRRNEQYF. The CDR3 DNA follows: TGCAGTGCTAGCCACGGGAGCGGGAGACGAAACGAGCAGTACTTC.

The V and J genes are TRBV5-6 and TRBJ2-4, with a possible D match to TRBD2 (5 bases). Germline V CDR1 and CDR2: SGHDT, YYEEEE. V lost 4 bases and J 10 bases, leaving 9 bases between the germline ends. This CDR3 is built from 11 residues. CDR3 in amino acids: CASSNTGIQYF. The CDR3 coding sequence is TGTGCCAGCAGCAATACGGGGATTCAGTACTTC.

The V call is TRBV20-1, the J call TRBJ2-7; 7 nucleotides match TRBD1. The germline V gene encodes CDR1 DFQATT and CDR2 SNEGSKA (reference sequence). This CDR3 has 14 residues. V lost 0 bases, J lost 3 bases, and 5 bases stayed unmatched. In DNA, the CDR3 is TGCAGTGCTAGAGATGAGAACAGGGGCTACGAGCAGTACTTC. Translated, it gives CSARDENRGYEQYF.

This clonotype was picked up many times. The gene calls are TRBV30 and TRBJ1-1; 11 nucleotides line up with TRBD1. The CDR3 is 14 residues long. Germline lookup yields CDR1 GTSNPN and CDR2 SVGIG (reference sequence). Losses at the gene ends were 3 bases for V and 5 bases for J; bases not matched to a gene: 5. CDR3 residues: CAWSRTGGWTEAFF. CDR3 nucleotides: TGTGCCTGGAGCCGGACAGGGGGCTGGACTGAAGCTTTCTTT.

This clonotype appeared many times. Written as DNA, the CDR3 is TGTGCCAGCAGCCAAGAACGGACTAGCGGGAGTAACAATGAGCAGTTCTTC. Translated, it gives CASSQERTSGSNNEQFF. V usage is TRBV3-1 and J usage is TRBJ2-1, with 13 bases aligning to TRBD2. The CDR3 spans 17 residues. CDR1 LGHDT and CDR2 YNNKEL come from the germline V gene (reference sequence). V was clipped by 0 bases and J by 5 bases; unmatched bases: 4.

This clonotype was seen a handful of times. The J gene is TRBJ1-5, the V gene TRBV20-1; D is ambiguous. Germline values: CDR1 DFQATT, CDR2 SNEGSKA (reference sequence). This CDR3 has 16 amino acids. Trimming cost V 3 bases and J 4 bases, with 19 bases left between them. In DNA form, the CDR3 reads TGCAGTGCTAGCGAGTGGGGAAGGTCACAGAATCAGCCCCAGCATTTT. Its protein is CSASEWGRSQNQPQHF.

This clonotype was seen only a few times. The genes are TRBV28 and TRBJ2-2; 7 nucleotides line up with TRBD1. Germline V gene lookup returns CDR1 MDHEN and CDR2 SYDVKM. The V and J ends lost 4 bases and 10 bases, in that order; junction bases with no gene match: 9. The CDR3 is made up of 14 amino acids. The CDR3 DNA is TGTGCCAGCAGTTATCCCCCGACAGGGAAGGAGCTGTTTTTT. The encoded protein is CASSYPPTGKELFF. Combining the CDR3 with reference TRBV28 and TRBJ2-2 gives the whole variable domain DVKVTQSSRYLVKRTGEKVFLECVQDMDHENMFWYRQDPGLGLRLIYFSYDVKMKEKGDIPEGYSVSREKKERFSLILESASTNQTSMYLCASSYPPTGKELFFGEGSRLTVL.

The CDR3 spells CSARGGMNTEAFF. The CDR3 DNA reads TGCAGTGCTAGAGGGGGAATGAACACTGAAGCTTTCTTT. V and J are TRBV20-1 and TRBJ1-1; no definite D call. CDR1 is DFQATT, CDR2 SNEGSKA, per germline (reference sequence). The CDR3 totals 13 residues. The ends were cut back, 1 base at V and 0 bases at J, with 6 bases in the middle.

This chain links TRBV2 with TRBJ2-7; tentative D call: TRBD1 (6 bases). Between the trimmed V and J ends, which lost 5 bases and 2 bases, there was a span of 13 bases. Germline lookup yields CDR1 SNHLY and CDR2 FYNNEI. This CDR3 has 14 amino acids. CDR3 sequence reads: CASSLTGWPYEQYF. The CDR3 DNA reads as TGTGCCAGCAGTCTTACAGGGTGGCCCTACGAGCAGTACTTC.

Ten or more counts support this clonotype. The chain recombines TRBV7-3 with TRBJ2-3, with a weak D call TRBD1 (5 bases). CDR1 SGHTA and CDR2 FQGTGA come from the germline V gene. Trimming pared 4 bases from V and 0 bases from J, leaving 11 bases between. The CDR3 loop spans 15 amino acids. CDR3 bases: TGTGCCAGCAGCTCGACAGCGTCTAGCACAGATACGCAGTATTTT. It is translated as CASSSTASSTDTQYF.

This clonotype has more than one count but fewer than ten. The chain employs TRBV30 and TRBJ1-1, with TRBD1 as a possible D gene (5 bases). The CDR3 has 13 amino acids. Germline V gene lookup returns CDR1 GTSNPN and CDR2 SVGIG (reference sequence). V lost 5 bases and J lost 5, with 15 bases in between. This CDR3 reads CAWLTGPGTEAFF. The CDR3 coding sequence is TGTGCCTGGCTTACAGGCCCGGGAACTGAAGCTTTCTTT.

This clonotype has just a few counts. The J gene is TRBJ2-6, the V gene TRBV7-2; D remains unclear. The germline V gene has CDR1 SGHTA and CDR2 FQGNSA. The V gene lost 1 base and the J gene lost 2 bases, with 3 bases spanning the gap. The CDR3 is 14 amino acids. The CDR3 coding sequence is TGTGCCAGCAGCTTAGTCCCTGGGGCCAACGTCCTGACTTTC. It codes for CASSLVPGANVLTF.

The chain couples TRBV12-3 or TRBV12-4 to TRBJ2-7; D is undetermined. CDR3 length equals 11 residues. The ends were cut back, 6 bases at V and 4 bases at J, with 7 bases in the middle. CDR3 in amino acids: CASSPKYEQYF. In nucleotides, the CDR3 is TGTGCCAGCAGCCCTAAATACGAGCAGTACTTC.

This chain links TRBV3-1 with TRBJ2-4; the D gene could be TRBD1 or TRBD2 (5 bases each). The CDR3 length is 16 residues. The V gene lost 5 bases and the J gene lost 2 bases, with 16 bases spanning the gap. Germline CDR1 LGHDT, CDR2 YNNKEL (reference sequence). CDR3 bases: TGTGCCAGCAGCGTGGTCTCCTGGGGGTCCAAAAACATTCAGTACTTC. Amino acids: CASSVVSWGSKNIQYF.

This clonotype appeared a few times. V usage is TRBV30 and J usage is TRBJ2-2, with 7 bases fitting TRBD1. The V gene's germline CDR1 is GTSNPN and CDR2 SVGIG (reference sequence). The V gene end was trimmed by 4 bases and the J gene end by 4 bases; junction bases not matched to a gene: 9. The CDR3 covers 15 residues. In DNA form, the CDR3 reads TGTGCCTGGAAACACAGGGGTTGGAGCACCGGGGAGCTGTTTTTT. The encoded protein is CAWKHRGWSTGELFF.

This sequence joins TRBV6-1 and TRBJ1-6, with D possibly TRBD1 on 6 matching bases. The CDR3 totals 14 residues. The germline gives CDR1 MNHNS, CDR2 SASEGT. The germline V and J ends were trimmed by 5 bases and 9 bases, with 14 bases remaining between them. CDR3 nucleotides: TGTGCCAGCAGTCGCCCTTGGGGGCGTTCACCCCTCCACTTT. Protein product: CASSRPWGRSPLHF.

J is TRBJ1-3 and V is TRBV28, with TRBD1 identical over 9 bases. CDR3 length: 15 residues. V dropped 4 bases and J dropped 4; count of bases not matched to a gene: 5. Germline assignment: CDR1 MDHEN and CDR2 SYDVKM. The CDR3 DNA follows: TGTGCCAGCAGTTCGACGGGACAGGGAGGAAACACCATATATTTT. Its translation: CASSSTGQGGNTIYF.

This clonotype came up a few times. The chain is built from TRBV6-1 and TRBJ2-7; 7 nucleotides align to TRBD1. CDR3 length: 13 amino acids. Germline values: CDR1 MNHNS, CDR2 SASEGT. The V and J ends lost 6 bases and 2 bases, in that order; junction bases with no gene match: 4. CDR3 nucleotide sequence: TGTGCCAGCAGAGGGACAGAGACCTACGAGCAGTACTTC. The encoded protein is CASRGTETYEQYF.

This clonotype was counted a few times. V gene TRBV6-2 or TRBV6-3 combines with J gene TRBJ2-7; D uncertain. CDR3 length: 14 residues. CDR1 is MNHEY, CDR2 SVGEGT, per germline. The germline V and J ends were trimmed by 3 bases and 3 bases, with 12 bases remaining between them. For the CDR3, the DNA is TGTGCCAGCAGTTATAAGAATAGGGACTACGAGCAGTACTTC. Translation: CASSYKNRDYEQYF.

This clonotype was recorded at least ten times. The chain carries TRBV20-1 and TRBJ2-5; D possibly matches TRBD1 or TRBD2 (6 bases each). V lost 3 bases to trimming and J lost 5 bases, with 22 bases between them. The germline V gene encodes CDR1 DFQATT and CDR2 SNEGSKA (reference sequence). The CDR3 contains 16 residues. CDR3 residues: CSASGGRVLEGETQYF. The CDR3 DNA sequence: TGCAGTGCTAGTGGGGGCAGGGTATTGGAGGGGGAGACCCAGTACTTC.

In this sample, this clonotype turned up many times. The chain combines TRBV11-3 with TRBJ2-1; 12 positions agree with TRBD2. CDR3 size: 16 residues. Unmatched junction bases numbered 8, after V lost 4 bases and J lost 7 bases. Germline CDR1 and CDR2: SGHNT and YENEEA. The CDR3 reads CASSSGTLAGGNEQFF. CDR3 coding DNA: TGTGCCAGCAGCTCCGGGACCCTAGCGGGAGGGAATGAGCAGTTCTTC.

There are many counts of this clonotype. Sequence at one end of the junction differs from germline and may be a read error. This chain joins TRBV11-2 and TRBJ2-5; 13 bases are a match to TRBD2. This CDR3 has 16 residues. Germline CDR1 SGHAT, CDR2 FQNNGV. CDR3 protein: CASSPRTSGGEEPQYF. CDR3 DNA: TGTGCCAGCAGCCCCCGGACTAGCGGGGGTGAAGAGCCCCAGTACTTC.

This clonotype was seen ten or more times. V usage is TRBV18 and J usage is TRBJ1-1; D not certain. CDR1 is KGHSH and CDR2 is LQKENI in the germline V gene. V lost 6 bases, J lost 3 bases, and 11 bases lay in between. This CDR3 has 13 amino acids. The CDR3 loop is CASSESKHTEAFF. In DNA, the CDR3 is TGTGCCAGCTCTGAGAGTAAACACACTGAAGCTTTCTTT.

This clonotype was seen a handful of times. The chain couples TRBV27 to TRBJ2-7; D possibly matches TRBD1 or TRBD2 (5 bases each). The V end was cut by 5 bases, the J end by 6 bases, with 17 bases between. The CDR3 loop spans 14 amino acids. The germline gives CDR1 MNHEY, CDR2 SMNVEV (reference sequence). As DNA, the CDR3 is TGTGCCAGCAGTACCTCGGGACCGCTGAGCGAGCAGTACTTC. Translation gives CASSTSGPLSEQYF.

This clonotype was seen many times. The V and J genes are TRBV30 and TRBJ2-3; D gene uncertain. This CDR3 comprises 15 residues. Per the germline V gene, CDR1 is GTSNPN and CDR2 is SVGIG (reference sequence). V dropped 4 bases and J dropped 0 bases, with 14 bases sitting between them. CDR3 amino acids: CAWTEALLSTDTQYF. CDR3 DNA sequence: TGTGCCTGGACCGAGGCGCTCCTTAGCACAGATACGCAGTATTTT. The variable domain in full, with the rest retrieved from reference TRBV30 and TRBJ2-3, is SQTIHQWPATLVQPVGSPLSLECTVEGTSNPNLYWYRQAAGRGLQLLFYSVGIGQISSEVPQNLSASRPQDRQFILSSKKLLLSDSGFYLCAWTEALLSTDTQYFGPGTRLTVL.

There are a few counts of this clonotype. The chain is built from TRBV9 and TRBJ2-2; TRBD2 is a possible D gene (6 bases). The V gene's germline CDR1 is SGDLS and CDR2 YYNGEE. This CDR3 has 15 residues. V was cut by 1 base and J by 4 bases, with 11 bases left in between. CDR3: CASSVSTRFTGELFF. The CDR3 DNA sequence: TGTGCCAGCAGCGTATCGACTAGATTCACCGGGGAGCTGTTTTTT.

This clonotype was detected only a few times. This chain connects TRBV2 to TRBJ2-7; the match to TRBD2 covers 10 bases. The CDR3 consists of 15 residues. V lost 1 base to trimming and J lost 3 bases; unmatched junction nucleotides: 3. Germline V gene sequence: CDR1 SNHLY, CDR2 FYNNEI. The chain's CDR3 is CASSEGKREGYEQYF. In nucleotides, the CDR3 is TGTGCCAGCAGTGAAGGGAAGCGGGAGGGCTACGAGCAGTACTTC.

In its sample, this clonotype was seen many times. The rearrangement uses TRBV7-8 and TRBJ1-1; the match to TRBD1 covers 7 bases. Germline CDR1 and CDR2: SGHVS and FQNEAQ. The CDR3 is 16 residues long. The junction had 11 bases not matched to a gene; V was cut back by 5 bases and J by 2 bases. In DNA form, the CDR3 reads TGTGCCAGCAGCCTATTATCAGGGGGGGTCAACACTGAAGCTTTCTTT. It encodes CASSLLSGGVNTEAFF. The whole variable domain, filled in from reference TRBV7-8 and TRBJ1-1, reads GAGVSQSPRYKVAKRGQDVALRCDPISGHVSLFWYQQALGQGPEFLTYFQNEAQLDKSGLPSDRFFAERPEGSVSTLKIQRTQQEDSAVYLCASSLLSGGVNTEAFFGQGTRLTVV.

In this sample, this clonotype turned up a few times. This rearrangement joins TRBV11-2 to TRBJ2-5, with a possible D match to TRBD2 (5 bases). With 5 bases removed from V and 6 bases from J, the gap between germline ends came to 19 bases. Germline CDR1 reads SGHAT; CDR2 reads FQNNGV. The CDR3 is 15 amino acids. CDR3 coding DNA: TGTGCCAGCAGCCCCCGCGGGCCGGTGGTGAAGACCCAGTACTTC. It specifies CASSPRGPVVKTQYF.

CDR3: CASSFGPPRAGPYEQYF. CDR3 coding DNA: TGTGCCAGCAGCTTTGGGCCCCCCCGAGCGGGACCTTACGAGCAGTACTTC. This chain links TRBV7-2 with TRBJ2-7; 7 nucleotides line up with TRBD2. This CDR3 is built from 17 residues. The J segment lost 4 bases and the V segment lost 3 bases, leaving 15 bases of the junction unmatched. Germline CDR1 SGHTA, CDR2 FQGNSA.

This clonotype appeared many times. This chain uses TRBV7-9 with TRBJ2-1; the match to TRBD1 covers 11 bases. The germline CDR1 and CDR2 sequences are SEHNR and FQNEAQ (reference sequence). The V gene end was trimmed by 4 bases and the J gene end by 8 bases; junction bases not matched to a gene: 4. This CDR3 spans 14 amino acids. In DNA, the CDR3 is TGTGCCAGCAGCTCGGGACAGGGGGTCGATGAGCAGTTCTTC. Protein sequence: CASSSGQGVDEQFF.

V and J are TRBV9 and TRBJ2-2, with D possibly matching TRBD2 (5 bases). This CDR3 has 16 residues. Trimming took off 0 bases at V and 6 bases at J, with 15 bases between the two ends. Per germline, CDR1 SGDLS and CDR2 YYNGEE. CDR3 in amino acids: CASSVEVSLGAGELFF. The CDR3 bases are TGTGCCAGCAGCGTAGAAGTTAGCCTGGGAGCCGGGGAGCTGTTTTTT.